The T cell receptor (beta chain) under discussion was sequenced for a study of T cell repertoires in cytomegalovirus infection. Study-wide background: CMV infection plus the matching HLA type was flagged by public TCR beta signatures.

Germline V lookup: CDR1 MGHRA, CDR2 YSYEKL. The CDR3 length is 15 residues. Trimming shortened V by 2 bases and J by 3 bases, and 11 bases separated the two germline ends. Overall study results and limits: HLA-C-restricted TCR beta clonotypes specific for CMV led the ex vivo response. Summed public TCR beta family frequency identified CMV carriers bearing the relevant HLA.

TCRdb reanalysed the reads using MiXCR and keeps one entry per CDR3 protein. The data show under 250,000 distinct CDR3 sequences, with roughly an eighth seen just once and 1.5% to 2% held by the top ten. This clonotype was recorded many times. The antigen is unknown. The sequenced sample was PBMCs. This chain uses TRBV4-1 with TRBJ2-1, with a weak D call TRBD1 (6 bases). The origin of this receptor is a human donor in good health (CMV status not recorded). Some clones in this sample may be carry-over from other donors' samples. The CDR3 DNA follows: TGCGCCAGCAGCCAATCCCGGGACAACTACAATGAGCAGTTCTTC. Protein sequence: CASSQSRDNYNEQFF.